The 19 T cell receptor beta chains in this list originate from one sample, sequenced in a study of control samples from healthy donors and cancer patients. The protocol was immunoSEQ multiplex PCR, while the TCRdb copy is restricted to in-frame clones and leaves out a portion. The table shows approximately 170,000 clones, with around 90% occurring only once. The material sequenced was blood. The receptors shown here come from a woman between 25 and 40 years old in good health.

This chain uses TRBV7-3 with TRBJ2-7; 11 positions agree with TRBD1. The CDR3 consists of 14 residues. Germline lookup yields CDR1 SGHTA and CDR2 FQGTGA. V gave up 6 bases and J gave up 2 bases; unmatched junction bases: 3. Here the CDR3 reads CASSPGQGAYEQYF. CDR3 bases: TGTGCCAGCAGTCCGGGACAGGGGGCCTACGAGCAGTACTTC.

CDR3 sequence: CAWRGGLPRGGEQFF. The DNA of the CDR3 is TGTGCCTGGAGGGGGGGCCTACCCAGGGGGGGTGAGCAGTTCTTC. V gene TRBV30 combines with J gene TRBJ2-1; D might be TRBD1 or TRBD2, each matching 7 bases. Deletions cut 3 bases from V and 9 bases from J, with 21 bases between. The CDR3 runs 15 residues. CDR1 and CDR2 from the germline V gene are GTSNPN and SVGIG (reference sequence).

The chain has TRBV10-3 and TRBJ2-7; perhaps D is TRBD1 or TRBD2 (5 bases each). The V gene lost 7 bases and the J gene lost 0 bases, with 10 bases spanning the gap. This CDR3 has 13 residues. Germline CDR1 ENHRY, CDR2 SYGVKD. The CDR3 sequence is CAITGDGSYEQYF. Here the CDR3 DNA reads TGTGCCATCACCGGGGACGGCTCCTACGAGCAGTACTTC.

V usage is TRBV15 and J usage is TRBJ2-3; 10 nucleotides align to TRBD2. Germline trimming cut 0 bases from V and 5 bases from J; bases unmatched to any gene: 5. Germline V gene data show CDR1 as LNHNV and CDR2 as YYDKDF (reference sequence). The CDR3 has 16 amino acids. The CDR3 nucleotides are TGTGCCACCAGCAGAGAAAGGGCTAGCGGGAGAGATACGCAGTATTTT. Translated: CATSRERASGRDTQYF.

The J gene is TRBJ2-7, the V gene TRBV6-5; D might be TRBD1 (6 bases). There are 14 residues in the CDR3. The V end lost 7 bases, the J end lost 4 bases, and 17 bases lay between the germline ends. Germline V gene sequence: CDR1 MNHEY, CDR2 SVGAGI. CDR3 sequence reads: CASTPHDRRYEQYF. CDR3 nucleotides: TGTGCCAGCACCCCGCACGACAGGAGATACGAGCAGTACTTC.

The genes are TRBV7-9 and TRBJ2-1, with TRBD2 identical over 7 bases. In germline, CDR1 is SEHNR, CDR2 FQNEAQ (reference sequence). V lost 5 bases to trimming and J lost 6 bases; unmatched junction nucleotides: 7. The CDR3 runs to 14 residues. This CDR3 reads CASSTRLAVNEQFF. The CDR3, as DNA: TGTGCCAGCAGCACGAGACTAGCCGTCAATGAGCAGTTCTTC.

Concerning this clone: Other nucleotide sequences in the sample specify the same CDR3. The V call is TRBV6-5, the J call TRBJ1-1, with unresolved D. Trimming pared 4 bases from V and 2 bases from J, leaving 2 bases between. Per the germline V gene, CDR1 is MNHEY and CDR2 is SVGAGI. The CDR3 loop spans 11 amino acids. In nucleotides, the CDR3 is TGTGCCAGCAGTTCTAACACTGAAGCTTTCTTT. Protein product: CASSSNTEAFF.

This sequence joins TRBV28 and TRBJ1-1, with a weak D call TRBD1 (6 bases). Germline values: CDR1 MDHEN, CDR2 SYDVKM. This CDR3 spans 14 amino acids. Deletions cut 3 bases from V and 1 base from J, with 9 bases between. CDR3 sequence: CASSFSRGNTEAFF. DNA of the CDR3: TGTGCCAGCAGTTTTAGCAGGGGGAACACTGAAGCTTTCTTT.

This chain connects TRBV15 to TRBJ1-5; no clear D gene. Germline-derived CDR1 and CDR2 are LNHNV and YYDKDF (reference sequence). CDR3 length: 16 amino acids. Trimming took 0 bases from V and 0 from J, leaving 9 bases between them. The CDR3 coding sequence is TGTGCCACCAGCAGAGATGAGGGCTATAGCAATCAGCCCCAGCATTTT. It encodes CATSRDEGYSNQPQHF.

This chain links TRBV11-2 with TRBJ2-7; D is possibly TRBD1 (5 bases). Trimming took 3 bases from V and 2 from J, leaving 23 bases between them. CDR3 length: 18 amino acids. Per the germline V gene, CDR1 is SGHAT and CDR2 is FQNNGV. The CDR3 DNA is TGTGCCAGCAGCTTCCGACCGGACATTAGGGCTTTAGCCTACGAGCAGTACTTC. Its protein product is CASSFRPDIRALAYEQYF.

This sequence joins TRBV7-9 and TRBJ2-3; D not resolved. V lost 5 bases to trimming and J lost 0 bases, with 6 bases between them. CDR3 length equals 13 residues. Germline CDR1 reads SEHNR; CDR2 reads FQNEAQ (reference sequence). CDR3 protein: CASSAYSTDTQYF. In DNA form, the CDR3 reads TGTGCCAGCAGCGCATATAGCACAGATACGCAGTATTTT.

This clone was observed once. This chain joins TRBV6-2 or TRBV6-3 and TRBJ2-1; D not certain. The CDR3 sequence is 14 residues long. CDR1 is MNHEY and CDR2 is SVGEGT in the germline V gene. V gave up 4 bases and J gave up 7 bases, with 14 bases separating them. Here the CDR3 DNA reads TGTGCCAGCAGTTTTAATAGCCCCTTGAATGAGCAGTTCTTC. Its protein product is CASSFNSPLNEQFF.

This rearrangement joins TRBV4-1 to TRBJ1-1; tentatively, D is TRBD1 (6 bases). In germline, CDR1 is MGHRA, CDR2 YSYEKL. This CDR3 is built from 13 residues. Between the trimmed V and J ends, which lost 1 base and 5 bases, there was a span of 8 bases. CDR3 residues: CASSQGTGTEAFF. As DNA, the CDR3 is TGCGCCAGCAGCCAAGGTACAGGGACTGAAGCTTTCTTT.

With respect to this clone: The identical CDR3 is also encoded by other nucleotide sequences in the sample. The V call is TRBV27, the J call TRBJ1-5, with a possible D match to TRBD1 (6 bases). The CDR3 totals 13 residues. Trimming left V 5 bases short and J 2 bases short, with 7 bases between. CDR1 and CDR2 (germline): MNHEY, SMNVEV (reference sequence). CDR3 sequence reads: CASSNRGNQPQHF. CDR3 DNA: TGTGCCAGCAGTAACAGGGGCAATCAGCCCCAGCATTTT.

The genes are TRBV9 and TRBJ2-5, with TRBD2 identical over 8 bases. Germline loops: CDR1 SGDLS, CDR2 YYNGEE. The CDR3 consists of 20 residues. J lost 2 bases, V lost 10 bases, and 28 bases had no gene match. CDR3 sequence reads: CAPSVAGGGGSGRFQETQYF. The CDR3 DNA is TGTGCCCCCAGCGTAGCCGGGGGGGGCGGGAGTGGTCGGTTTCAAGAGACCCAGTACTTC.

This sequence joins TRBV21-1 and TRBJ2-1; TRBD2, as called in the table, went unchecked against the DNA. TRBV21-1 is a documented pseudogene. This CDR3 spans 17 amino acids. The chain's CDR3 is CASSEVIRLAANNEQFF. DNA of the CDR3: TGTGCCAGCAGCGAAGTAATCCGGCTAGCGGCAAACAATGAGCAGTTCTTC.

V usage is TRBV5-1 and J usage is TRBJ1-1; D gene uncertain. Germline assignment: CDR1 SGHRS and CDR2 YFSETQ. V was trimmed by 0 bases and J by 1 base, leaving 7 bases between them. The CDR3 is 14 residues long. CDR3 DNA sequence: TGCGCCAGCAGCTTGGGGAGCCAGAACACTGAAGCTTTCTTT. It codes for CASSLGSQNTEAFF.

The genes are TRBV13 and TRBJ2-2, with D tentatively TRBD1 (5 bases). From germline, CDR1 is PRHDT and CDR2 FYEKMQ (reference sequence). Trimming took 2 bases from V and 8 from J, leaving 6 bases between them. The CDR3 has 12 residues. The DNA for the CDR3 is TGTGCCAGCAGCTTAAGACAGGGGGAGCTGTTTTTT. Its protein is CASSLRQGELFF.

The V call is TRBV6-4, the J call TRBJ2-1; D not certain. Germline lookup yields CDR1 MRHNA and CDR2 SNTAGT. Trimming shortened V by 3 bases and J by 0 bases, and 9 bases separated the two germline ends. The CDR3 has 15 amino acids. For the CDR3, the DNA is TGTGCCAGCAGTGAAGAGGAAAGCTCCTACAATGAGCAGTTCTTC. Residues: CASSEEESSYNEQFF.